The 3 T cell receptor beta chains given below trace back to one sample, sequenced in a study of neurological immune-mediated disorders (dated by TCRdb to between 2017 and 2020). Library prep was done by 5' RACE. Sequencing took place on an Illumina HiSeq 2500. TCRdb's own reprocessing of the public reads used fastp at Q25 and MiXCR and kept productive beta chains. Every entry covers one CDR3 protein and lists the most common genes and DNA from its rows. The sample records around 60,000 distinct CDR3 sequences, 3% to 3.5% of which are singletons. Of the sample, 7.1% is held by the ten largest clones. Sequencing input: PBMCs. These receptors were taken from a woman aged 55-69 years with multiple sclerosis.

This clonotype was counted at least ten times. The gene calls are TRBV28 and TRBJ2-2; D gene unclear. V shed 3 bases and J shed 1 base, with 9 bases lying between them. The length of the CDR3 is 15 residues. The germline gives CDR1 MDHEN, CDR2 SYDVKM. The DNA of the CDR3 is TGTGCCAGCAGTTTTGGCGCCCTGAACACCGGGGAGCTGTTTTTT. Encoded protein: CASSFGALNTGELFF. The full variable domain, with the rest looked up from reference TRBV28 and TRBJ2-2, is DVKVTQSSRYLVKRTGEKVFLECVQDMDHENMFWYRQDPGLGLRLIYFSYDVKMKEKGDIPEGYSVSREKKERFSLILESASTNQTSMYLCASSFGALNTGELFFGEGSRLTVL.

This clonotype was picked up many times. The chain is built from TRBV29-1 and TRBJ2-5; weak D call: TRBD1 (5 bases). This CDR3 contains 16 residues. CDR1 is SQVTM and CDR2 is ANQGSEA in the germline V gene. Trimming stripped 4 bases from V and 5 bases from J, with 23 bases between. CDR3 protein: CSVAPPHSTGRETQYF. The CDR3 DNA reads TGCAGCGTTGCCCCCCCCCACTCAACAGGCCGGGAGACCCAGTACTTC.

This clonotype showed up many times. This chain connects TRBV7-2 to TRBJ2-7; D may correspond to TRBD1 or TRBD2 (5 bases each). V lost 7 bases to trimming and J lost 4 bases, with 11 bases between them. The CDR3 is 12 amino acids. Germline V CDR1 and CDR2: SGHTA, FQGNSA. The CDR3 DNA reads as TGTGCCAGCACCGAGAGGGGTTACGAGCAGTACTTC. It specifies CASTERGYEQYF.